What follows are 25 T cell receptor beta chains derived from one specimen sequenced in a study of shared clonotypes between healthy human individuals. Sequenced by immunoSEQ multiplex PCR; TCRdb stores in-frame clones only, minus some. Among millions of clones, roughly 94% were seen once, and the ten largest hold 0.1% to 0.15%. Sequences were obtained from naive CD4+ T cells sorted from blood. Subset noted: CD45RA+ positively selected. The receptors come from a man between 18 and 29 years old in good health.

This clone has only one observation. The chain links TRBV30 to TRBJ1-4, with a possible D match to TRBD1 (5 bases). The CDR3 covers 12 residues. In germline, CDR1 is GTSNPN, CDR2 SVGIG (reference sequence). The CDR3: CAGARGNEKLFF. For the CDR3, the DNA is TGTGCAGGGGCTCGGGGCAATGAAAAACTGTTTTTT.

This rearrangement joins TRBV11-2 to TRBJ2-3; perhaps D is TRBD1 or TRBD2 (6 bases each). V lost 6 bases, J lost 1 base, and 14 bases lay in between. From germline, CDR1 is SGHAT and CDR2 FQNNGV. The CDR3 is 15 amino acids. CDR3 nucleotide sequence: TGTGCCAGCAGACTGCCGGGGGCCGGCACAGATACGCAGTATTTT. Translating gives CASRLPGAGTDTQYF. Full variable domain (outside the CDR3, taken from reference TRBV11-2 and TRBJ2-3): EAGVAQSPRYKIIEKRQSVAFWCNPISGHATLYWYQQILGQGPKLLIQFQNNGVVDDSQLPKDRFSAERLKGVDSTLKIQPAKLEDSAVYLCASRLPGAGTDTQYFGPGTRLTVL.

The V call is TRBV7-9, the J call TRBJ1-2; D is unresolved. CDR3 size: 14 residues. Looked up from germline, CDR1 is SEHNR and CDR2 is FQNEAQ (reference sequence). Trimming removed 3 bases at V and 5 bases at J, with 13 bases between. The CDR3 loop is CASSFGTATYGYTF. CDR3 DNA sequence: TGTGCCAGCAGCTTTGGTACAGCCACGTATGGCTACACCTTC.

The V gene is TRBV28, the J gene TRBJ2-6; D possibly corresponds to TRBD1 (6 bases). Trimming stripped 6 bases from V and 2 bases from J, with 11 bases between. The germline gives CDR1 MDHEN, CDR2 SYDVKM. This CDR3 is built from 15 residues. CDR3 sequence: CASRQQGTGANVLTF. CDR3 sequence (DNA): TGTGCCAGCAGACAACAGGGAACTGGGGCCAACGTCCTGACTTTC.

This clone occurred once. V is TRBV5-1 and J is TRBJ2-1, with TRBD2 matching 16 bases. The length of the CDR3 is 18 residues. The ends lost 4 bases at V and 5 bases at J; junction bases unmatched: 9. Germline CDR1 is SGHRS and CDR2 is YFSETQ. DNA of the CDR3: TGCGCCAGCAGCGACGGGACTAGCGGGAGGGCGAGGAACAATGAGCAGTTCTTC. It codes for CASSDGTSGRARNNEQFF.

The V gene is TRBV7-9, the J gene TRBJ2-7; 15 bases are shared with TRBD2. V lost 10 bases and J lost 0; bases outside the gene matches: 16. This CDR3 has 19 residues. The germline V gene has CDR1 SEHNR and CDR2 FQNEAQ (reference sequence). The CDR3 spells CATESGTSGRKGPSYEQYF. CDR3 DNA: TGTGCCACAGAGTCGGGGACTAGCGGGAGGAAGGGACCCTCCTACGAGCAGTACTTC.

V usage is TRBV6-6 and J usage is TRBJ1-1, with TRBD1 matching over 9 bases. V was pared by 5 bases and J by 10 bases, with 8 bases of the junction left unmatched. The CDR3 consists of 13 residues. Germline loops: CDR1 MNHNY, CDR2 SVGAGI (reference sequence). The CDR3 loop reads CASSPGTGNRAFF. The CDR3 bases are TGTGCCAGCAGTCCCGGGACAGGGAATAGAGCTTTCTTT.

This chain uses TRBV11-2 with TRBJ2-1, with D perhaps TRBD1 (6 bases). CDR1 and CDR2 from the germline V gene are SGHAT and FQNNGV. The CDR3 covers 18 residues. V was trimmed by 4 bases and J by 1 base, leaving 20 bases between them. CDR3 nucleotide sequence: TGTGCCAGCAGCTCGACCAGGGGAGACTCTCAATCCTACAATGAGCAGTTCTTC. Translating gives CASSSTRGDSQSYNEQFF. Filled out from reference TRBV11-2 and TRBJ2-1, the complete variable domain reads EAGVAQSPRYKIIEKRQSVAFWCNPISGHATLYWYQQILGQGPKLLIQFQNNGVVDDSQLPKDRFSAERLKGVDSTLKIQPAKLEDSAVYLCASSSTRGDSQSYNEQFFGPGTRLTVL.

This clone was recorded only once. This chain links TRBV6-1 with TRBJ2-7; a weak D match, TRBD1 (6 bases). Germline CDR1 reads MNHNS; CDR2 reads SASEGT. CDR3 length: 15 residues. Trimming removed 5 bases at V and 0 bases at J, with 14 bases between. The CDR3 sequence is CASSPRDTASYEQYF. The CDR3 DNA reads TGTGCCAGCAGTCCTCGGGACACCGCCTCCTACGAGCAGTACTTC.

The chain is built from TRBV7-2 and TRBJ1-3; D is ambiguous. The germline V and J ends were trimmed by 9 bases and 2 bases, with 11 bases remaining between them. This CDR3 is 13 amino acids long. Germline CDR1 reads SGHTA; CDR2 reads FQGNSA. DNA for the CDR3: TGTGCCAGTTCCAACCCCCCTGGAAACACCATATATTTT. This encodes CASSNPPGNTIYF.

V is TRBV9 and J is TRBJ2-7, with D possibly being TRBD1 or TRBD2 (5 bases each). The germline V gene has CDR1 SGDLS and CDR2 YYNGEE. Deletions cut 6 bases from V and 7 bases from J, with 20 bases between. This CDR3 contains 14 residues. For the CDR3, the DNA is TGTGCCAGCACCCAGACCGGGACCCCCGGAGAGCAGTACTTC. Encoded protein: CASTQTGTPGEQYF.

The chain has TRBV6-6 and TRBJ2-7, with 7 nucleotides matching TRBD2. The CDR3 runs to 14 residues. V trimming: 7 bases; J trimming: 3 bases; junction bases outside the gene matches: 9. Germline CDR1 reads MNHNY; CDR2 reads SVGAGI (reference sequence). CDR3 residues: CASNTWGEGYEQYF. The CDR3 bases are TGTGCCAGCAATACTTGGGGGGAGGGCTACGAGCAGTACTTC.

The genes are TRBV18 and TRBJ2-1; no firm D call. This CDR3 region has 14 residues. Germline V CDR1 and CDR2: KGHSH, LQKENI. Trimming cost V 0 bases and J 4 bases, with 7 bases left between them. The CDR3 nucleotides are TGTGCCAGCTCACCACCGCCCGTGTACAATGAGCAGTTCTTC. Residues: CASSPPPVYNEQFF.

The J gene is TRBJ1-6, the V gene TRBV6-1; D ambiguous. Germline CDR1 is MNHNS and CDR2 is SASEGT. The CDR3 sequence is 16 residues long. V was trimmed by 2 bases and J by 2 bases, leaving 10 bases between them. The CDR3 bases are TGTGCCAGCAGTGAACTAGTAAGGCCCTATAATTCACCCCTCCACTTT. Residues: CASSELVRPYNSPLHF.

V gene TRBV5-1 combines with J gene TRBJ2-7; D unclear. Germline lookup yields CDR1 SGHRS and CDR2 YFSETQ. V was pared by 4 bases and J by 7 bases, with 12 bases between. The CDR3 sequence is 12 residues long. CDR3 DNA sequence: TGCGCCAGCAGCGCAAACTCCCTTGAGCAGTACTTC. Protein product: CASSANSLEQYF. The full variable domain, completed using reference TRBV5-1 and TRBJ2-7, is KAGVTQTPRYLIKTRGQQVTLSCSPISGHRSVSWYQQTPGQGLQFLFEYFSETQRNKGNFPGRFSGRQFSNSRSEMNVSTLELGDSALYLCASSANSLEQYFGPGTRLTVT.

This chain links TRBV28 with TRBJ2-7, with TRBD2 as a possible D gene (6 bases). V was trimmed by 3 bases and J by 4 bases, leaving 16 bases between them. Germline values: CDR1 MDHEN, CDR2 SYDVKM. The CDR3 sequence is 15 residues long. CDR3 bases: TGTGCCAGCAGTTTTCGGGACTCTCCTGTATACGAGCAGTACTTC. Translated, it gives CASSFRDSPVYEQYF.

The V gene is TRBV6-6, the J gene TRBJ2-7, with TRBD2 matching 8 bases. After removal of 2 bases from V and 4 bases from J, the junction contained 10 bases not matched to a gene. The CDR3 length is 16 residues. Germline V gene lookup returns CDR1 MNHNY and CDR2 SVGAGI (reference sequence). The CDR3, as DNA: TGTGCCAGCAGTTACCCGATGGGCGGGGGGTCGTACGAGCAGTACTTC. It yields the protein CASSYPMGGGSYEQYF.

In DNA form, the CDR3 reads TGTGCCAGCAGTGATGAAGCCAGACTCCACTACGAGCAGTACTTC. This sequence encodes CASSDEARLHYEQYF. The chain has TRBV6-1 and TRBJ2-7; D unresolved. Germline-derived CDR1 and CDR2 are MNHNS and SASEGT. Between the trimmed V and J ends, which lost 3 bases and 3 bases, there was a span of 15 bases. This CDR3 has 15 amino acids.

The V call is TRBV4-3, the J call TRBJ1-4, with unresolved D. V shed 0 bases and J shed 0 bases, with 8 bases lying between them. CDR1 is LGHNA, CDR2 YSLEER, per germline. The CDR3 runs to 16 residues. CDR3 sequence reads: CASSQDVRATNEKLFF. In DNA, the CDR3 is TGCGCCAGCAGCCAAGATGTCCGAGCAACTAATGAAAAACTGTTTTTT.

A note on this clone: A read error may produce the germline difference seen at one junction end. This chain joins TRBV7-7 and TRBJ2-5; 14 bases agree with TRBD2. The CDR3 totals 15 residues. The V gene's germline CDR1 is SSHAT and CDR2 FNYEAQ (reference sequence). The CDR3 region is CASSPTSGGAETQYF. As DNA, the CDR3 is TGTGCTAGCAGCCCGACTAGCGGGGGGGCGGAGACCCAGTACTTC. The full variable domain, its missing parts supplied by reference TRBV7-7 and TRBJ2-5, is GAGVSQSPRYKVTKRGQDVTLRCDPISSHATLYWYQQALGQGPEFLTYFNYEAQPDKSGLPSDRFSAERPEGSISTLTIQRTEQRDSAMYRCASSPTSGGAETQYFGPGTRLLVL.

The chain joins TRBV6-1 to TRBJ1-5; 10 nucleotides align to TRBD1. Trimming cost V 7 bases and J 6 bases; bases outside gene matches: 6. This CDR3 is 14 amino acids long. Germline-derived CDR1 and CDR2 are MNHNS and SASEGT. CDR3 sequence: CASNSGTGVQPQHF. The CDR3 nucleotides read TGTGCCAGCAATTCCGGGACAGGGGTTCAGCCCCAGCATTTT.

This clone was detected only a few times. This chain links TRBV30 with TRBJ1-5; the match to TRBD1 covers 7 bases. This CDR3 region has 13 residues. Germline-derived CDR1 and CDR2 are GTSNPN and SVGIG (reference sequence). V shed 6 bases, J shed 4 bases, and the junction held 6 bases outside the gene matches. The DNA of the CDR3 is TGTGCCTGTGGGACAGATGGGAATCAGCCCCAGCATTTT. It encodes CACGTDGNQPQHF.

The genes are TRBV2 and TRBJ1-4; D is uncertain. The V end lost 0 bases, the J end lost 6 bases, and 14 bases lay between the germline ends. This CDR3 is 16 amino acids long. Germline CDR1 SNHLY, CDR2 FYNNEI. CDR3 sequence: CASSEADIRRDEKLFF. In nucleotides, the CDR3 is TGTGCCAGCAGTGAAGCTGACATCAGGAGAGATGAAAAACTGTTTTTT.

This chain links TRBV6-6 with TRBJ1-3; 7 positions match TRBD1. Germline V gene lookup returns CDR1 MNHNY and CDR2 SVGAGI (reference sequence). This CDR3 is built from 16 residues. V lost 2 bases, J lost 5 bases, and 9 bases stayed unmatched. The CDR3 nucleotides read TGTGCCAGCAGTTACCTCGGACAGGCCAACCGAAACACCATATATTTT. Translated: CASSYLGQANRNTIYF.

With respect to this clone: Other nucleotide sequences from this sample produce the same CDR3. The chain recombines TRBV2 with TRBJ1-1; D gene unclear. CDR3 length: 13 residues. The V end lost 6 bases, the J end lost 0 bases, and 8 bases lay between the germline ends. Germline lookup yields CDR1 SNHLY and CDR2 FYNNEI. Here the CDR3 DNA reads TGTGCCAGCAGACCCACATTGAACACTGAAGCTTTCTTT. Protein sequence: CASRPTLNTEAFF.